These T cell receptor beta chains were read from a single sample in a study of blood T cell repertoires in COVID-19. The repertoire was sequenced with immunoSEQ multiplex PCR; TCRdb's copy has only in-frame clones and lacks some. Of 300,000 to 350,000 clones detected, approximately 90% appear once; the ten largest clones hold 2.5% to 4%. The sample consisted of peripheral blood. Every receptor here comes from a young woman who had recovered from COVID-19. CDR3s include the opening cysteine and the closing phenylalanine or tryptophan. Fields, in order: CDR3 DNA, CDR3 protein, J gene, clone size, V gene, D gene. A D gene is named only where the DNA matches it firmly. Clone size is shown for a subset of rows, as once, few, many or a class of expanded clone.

TGTGCCAGCAGCGTAGACCCGTCTAGCGGGTACAATGAGCAGTTCTTC,CASSVDPSSGYNEQFF,TRBJ2-1,-,TRBV9,TRBD2
TGCGCCAGCAGCTTGCCAGGCCGGAACACTGAAGCTTTCTTT,CASSLPGRNTEAFF,TRBJ1-1,once,TRBV5-1,-
TGTGCCAGCAGCCTGGGCAGAGGGGGAGGGGAGCTGTTTTTT,CASSLGRGGGELFF,TRBJ2-2,-,TRBV11-2,-
TGTGCCAGCAGCCCCCCCGGTAGCGGGCCTAGCACAGATACGCAGTATTTT,CASSPPGSGPSTDTQYF,TRBJ2-3,once,TRBV11-3,TRBD2
TGTGCCAGCAGCGAGGGGCAGGGGCGGACCCAGTACTTC,CASSEGQGRTQYF,TRBJ2-5,-,TRBV9,-
TGTGCCAGCGAGGCCCGCAGGGCCTATGGCTACACCTTC,CASEARRAYGYTF,TRBJ1-2,-,TRBV6-5,-
TGTGCCAGCAGTGAAATCCAGGGGGCTAACTATGGCTACACCTTC,CASSEIQGANYGYTF,TRBJ1-2,-,TRBV2,TRBD1
TGCGCCAGCAGCCCCGGAGGAAGGGTCACCGGGGAGCTGTTTTTT,CASSPGGRVTGELFF,TRBJ2-2,few,TRBV4-3,-
TGTGCCAGCACCTCCCTTGGCACAGATACGCAGTATTTT,CASTSLGTDTQYF,TRBJ2-3,-,TRBV27,-
TGTGCCAGCAGTCGCAACGGGGTTACCGGGGAGCTGTTTTTT,CASSRNGVTGELFF,TRBJ2-2,once,TRBV6-1,-
TGTGCCAGCAGCTTAGTACAGCACACTGAAGCTTTCTTT,CASSLVQHTEAFF,TRBJ1-1,-,TRBV7-8,-